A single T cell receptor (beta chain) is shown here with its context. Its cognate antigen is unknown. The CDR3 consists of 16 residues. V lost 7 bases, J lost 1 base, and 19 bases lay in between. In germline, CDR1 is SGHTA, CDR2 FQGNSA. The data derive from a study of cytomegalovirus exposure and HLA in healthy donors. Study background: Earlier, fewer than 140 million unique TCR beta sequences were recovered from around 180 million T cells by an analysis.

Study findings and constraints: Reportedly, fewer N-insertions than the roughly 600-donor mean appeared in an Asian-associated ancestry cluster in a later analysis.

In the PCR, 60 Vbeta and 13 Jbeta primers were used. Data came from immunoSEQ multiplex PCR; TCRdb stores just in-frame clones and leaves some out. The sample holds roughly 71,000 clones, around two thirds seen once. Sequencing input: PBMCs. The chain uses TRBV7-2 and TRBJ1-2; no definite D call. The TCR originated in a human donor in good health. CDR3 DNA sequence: TGTGCCAGCAACTTCGAGCCGGGTCCTCTTAACTATGGCTACACCTTC. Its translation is CASNFEPGPLNYGYTF. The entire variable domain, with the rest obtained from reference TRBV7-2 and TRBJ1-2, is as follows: GAGVSQSPSNKVTEKGKDVELRCDPISGHTALYWYRQSLGQGLEFLIYFQGNSAPDKSGLPSDRFSAERTGGSVSTLTIQRTQQEDSAVYLCASNFEPGPLNYGYTFGSGTRLTVV.